This T cell receptor beta chain originates from a study of T cell responses to AZD1222 COVID-19 vaccine. Trimming pared 6 bases from V and 6 bases from J, leaving 14 bases between. Germline V gene data show CDR1 as MNHEY and CDR2 as SMNVEV (reference sequence). The CDR3 extends over 13 amino acids. Measured with immunoSEQ multiplex PCR; TCRdb has only the in-frame clones, and not every one. The sample shows over 110,000 clones, 90% to 95% of them seen only once. The material sequenced was peripheral blood, taken on day 0 of AZD1222 vaccination. This receptor was obtained from an adult in good health. The chain has TRBV27 and TRBJ1-1, with D possibly being TRBD1 (6 bases). CDR3 nucleotide sequence: TGTGCCAGCAGGGAACAGGGAAGGCCTGAAGCTTTCTTT. Translating it yields CASREQGRPEAFF.